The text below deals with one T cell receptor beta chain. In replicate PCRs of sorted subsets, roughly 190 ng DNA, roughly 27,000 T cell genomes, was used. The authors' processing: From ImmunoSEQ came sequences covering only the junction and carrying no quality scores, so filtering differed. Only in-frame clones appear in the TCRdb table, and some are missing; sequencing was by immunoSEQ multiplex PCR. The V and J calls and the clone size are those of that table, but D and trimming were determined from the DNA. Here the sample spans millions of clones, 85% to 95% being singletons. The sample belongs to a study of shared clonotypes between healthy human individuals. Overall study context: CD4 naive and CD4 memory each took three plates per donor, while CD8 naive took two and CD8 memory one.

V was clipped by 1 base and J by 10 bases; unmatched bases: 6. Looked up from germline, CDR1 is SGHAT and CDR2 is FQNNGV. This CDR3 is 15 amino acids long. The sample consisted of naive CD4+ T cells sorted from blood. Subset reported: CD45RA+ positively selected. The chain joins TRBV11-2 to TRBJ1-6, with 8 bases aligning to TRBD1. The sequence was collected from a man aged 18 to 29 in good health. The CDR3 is CASSLGPGGASPLHF. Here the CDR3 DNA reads TGTGCCAGCAGCTTAGGCCCAGGGGGCGCCTCACCCCTCCACTTT.